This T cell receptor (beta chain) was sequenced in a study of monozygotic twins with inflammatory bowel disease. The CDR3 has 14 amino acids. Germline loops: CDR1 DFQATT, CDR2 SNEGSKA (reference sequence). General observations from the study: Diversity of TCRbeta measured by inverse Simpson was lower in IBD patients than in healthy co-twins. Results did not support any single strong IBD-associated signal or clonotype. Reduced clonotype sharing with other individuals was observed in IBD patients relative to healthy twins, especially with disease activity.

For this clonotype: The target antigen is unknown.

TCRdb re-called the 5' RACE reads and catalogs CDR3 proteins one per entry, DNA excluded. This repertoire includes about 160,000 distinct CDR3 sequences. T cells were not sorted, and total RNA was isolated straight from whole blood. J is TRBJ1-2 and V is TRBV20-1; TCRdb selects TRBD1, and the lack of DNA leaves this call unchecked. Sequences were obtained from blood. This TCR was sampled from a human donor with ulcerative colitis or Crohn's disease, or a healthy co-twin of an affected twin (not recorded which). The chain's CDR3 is CSAPRTGGNSGYTF.